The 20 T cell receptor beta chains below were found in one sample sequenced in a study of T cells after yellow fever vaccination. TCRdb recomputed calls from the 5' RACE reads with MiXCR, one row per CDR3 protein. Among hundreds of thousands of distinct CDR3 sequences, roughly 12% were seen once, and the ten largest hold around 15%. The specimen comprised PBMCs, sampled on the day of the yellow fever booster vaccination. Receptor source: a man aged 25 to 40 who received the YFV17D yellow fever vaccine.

The CDR3 region has the DNA TGTGCCAGCAGCTTCGGGACAGGGGGCGTCGATGAGCAGTTCTTC. Amino acids: CASSFGTGGVDEQFF. J is TRBJ2-1 and V is TRBV7-6; TRBD1 aligns across 12 bases. Trimming cost V 3 bases and J 8 bases; bases outside gene matches: 5. Germline V CDR1 and CDR2: SGHVS, FNYEAQ. This CDR3 has 15 residues.

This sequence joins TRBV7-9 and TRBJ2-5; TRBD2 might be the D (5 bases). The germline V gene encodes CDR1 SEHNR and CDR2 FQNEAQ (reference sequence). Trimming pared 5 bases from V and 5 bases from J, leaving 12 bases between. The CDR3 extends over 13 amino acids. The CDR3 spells CASSMLRGETQYF. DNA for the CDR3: TGTGCCAGCAGCATGCTCCGAGGGGAGACCCAGTACTTC.

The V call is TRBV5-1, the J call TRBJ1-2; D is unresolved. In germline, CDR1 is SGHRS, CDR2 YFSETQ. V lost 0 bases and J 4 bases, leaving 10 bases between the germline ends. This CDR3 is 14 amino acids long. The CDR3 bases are TGCGCCAGCAGCTTGGTCACGGATTCCTATGGCTACACCTTC. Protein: CASSLVTDSYGYTF.

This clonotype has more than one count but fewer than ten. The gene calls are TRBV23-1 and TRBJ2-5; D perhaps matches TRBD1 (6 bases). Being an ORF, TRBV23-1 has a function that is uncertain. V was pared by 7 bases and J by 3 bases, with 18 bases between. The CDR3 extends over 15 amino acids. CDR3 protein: CASNQERTDKETQYF. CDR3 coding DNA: TGCGCCAGCAACCAGGAAAGGACAGATAAAGAGACCCAGTACTTC.

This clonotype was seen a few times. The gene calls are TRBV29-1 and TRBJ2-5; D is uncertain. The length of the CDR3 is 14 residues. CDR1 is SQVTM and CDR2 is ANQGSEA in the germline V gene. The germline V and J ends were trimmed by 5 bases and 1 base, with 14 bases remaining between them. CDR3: CSVNEGQSQETQYF. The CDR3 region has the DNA TGCAGCGTTAATGAAGGGCAGTCCCAAGAGACCCAGTACTTC.

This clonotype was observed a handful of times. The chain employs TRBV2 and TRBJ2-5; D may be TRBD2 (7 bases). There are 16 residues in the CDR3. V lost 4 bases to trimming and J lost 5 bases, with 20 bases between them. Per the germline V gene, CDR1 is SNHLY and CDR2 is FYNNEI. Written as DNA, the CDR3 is TGTGCCAGCAGTGCTTTATCGGGGGGCGGGCTGGAGACCCAGTACTTC. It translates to CASSALSGGGLETQYF. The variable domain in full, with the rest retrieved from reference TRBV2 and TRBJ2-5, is EPEVTQTPSHQVTQMGQEVILRCVPISNHLYFYWYRQILGQKVEFLVSFYNNEISEKSEIFDDQFSVERPDGSNFTLKIRSTKLEDSAMYFCASSALSGGGLETQYFGPGTRLLVL.

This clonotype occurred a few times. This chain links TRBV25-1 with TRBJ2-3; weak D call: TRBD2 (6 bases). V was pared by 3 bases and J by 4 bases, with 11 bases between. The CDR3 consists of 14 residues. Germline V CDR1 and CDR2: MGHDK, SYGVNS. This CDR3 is CASSDSRESDTQYF. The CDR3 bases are TGTGCCAGCAGTGATTCCCGGGAGTCAGATACGCAGTATTTT.

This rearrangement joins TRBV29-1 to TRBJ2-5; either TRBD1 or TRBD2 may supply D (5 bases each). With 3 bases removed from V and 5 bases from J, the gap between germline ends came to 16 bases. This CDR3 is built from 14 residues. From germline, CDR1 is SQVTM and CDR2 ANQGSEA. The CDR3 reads CSVDIGGWGETQYF. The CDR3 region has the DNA TGCAGCGTTGATATTGGGGGATGGGGGGAGACCCAGTACTTC.

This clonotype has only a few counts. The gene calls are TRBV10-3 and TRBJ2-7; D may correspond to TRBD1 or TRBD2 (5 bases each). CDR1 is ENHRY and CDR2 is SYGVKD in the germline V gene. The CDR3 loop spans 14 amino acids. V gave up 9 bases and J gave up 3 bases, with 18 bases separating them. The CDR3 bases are TGTGCCATGGGGGATCATTATATGGACTACGAGCAGTACTTC. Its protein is CAMGDHYMDYEQYF.

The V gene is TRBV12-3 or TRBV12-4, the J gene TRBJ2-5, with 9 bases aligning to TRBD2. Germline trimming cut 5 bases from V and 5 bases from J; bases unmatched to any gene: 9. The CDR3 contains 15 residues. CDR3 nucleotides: TGTGCCAGCAGTCTCGAAGTAGCGGGAGTGGAGACCCAGTACTTC. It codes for CASSLEVAGVETQYF.

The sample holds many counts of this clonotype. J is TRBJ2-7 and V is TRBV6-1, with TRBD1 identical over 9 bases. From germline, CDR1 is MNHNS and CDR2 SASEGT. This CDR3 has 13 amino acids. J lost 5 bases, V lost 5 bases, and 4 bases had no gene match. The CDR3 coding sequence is TGTGCCAGCAGTCCGAGGACAGGGGACGAGCAGTACTTC. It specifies CASSPRTGDEQYF.

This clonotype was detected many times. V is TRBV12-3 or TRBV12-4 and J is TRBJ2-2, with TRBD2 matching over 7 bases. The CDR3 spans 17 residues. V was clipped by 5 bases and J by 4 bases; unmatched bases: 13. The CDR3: CASSHSPPAGLTGELFF. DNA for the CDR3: TGTGCCAGCAGTCACTCCCCCCCAGCGGGGCTCACCGGGGAGCTGTTTTTT.

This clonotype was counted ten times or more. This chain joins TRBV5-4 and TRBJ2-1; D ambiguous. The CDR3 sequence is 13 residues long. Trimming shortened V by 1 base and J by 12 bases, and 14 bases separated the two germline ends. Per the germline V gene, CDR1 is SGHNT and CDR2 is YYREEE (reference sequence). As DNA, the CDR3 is TGTGCCAGCAGCTTGCAAGGTGTCCCGGGGCAGTTCTTC. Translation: CASSLQGVPGQFF.

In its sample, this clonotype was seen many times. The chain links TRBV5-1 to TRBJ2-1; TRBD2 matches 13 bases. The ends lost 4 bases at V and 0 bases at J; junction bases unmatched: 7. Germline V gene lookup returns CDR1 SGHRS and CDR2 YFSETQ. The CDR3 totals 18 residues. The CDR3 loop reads CASSMGLAGNPSYNEQFF. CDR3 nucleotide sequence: TGCGCCAGCAGCATGGGACTAGCGGGAAACCCCTCCTACAATGAGCAGTTCTTC.

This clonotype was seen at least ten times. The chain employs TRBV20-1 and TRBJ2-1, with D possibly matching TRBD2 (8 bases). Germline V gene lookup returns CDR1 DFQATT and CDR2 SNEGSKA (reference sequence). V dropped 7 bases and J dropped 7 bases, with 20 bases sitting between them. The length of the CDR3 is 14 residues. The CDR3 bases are TGCAGTGGCCAGGGACTAGGGGGCGGGAATGAGCAGTTCTTC. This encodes CSGQGLGGGNEQFF.

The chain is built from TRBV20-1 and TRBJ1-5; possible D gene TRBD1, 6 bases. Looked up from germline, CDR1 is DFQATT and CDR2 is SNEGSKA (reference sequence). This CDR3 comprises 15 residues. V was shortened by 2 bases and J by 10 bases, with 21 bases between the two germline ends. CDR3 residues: CSARNSRDTPGPQHF. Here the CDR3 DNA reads TGCAGTGCTAGAAATTCCCGGGACACCCCTGGTCCCCAGCATTTT.

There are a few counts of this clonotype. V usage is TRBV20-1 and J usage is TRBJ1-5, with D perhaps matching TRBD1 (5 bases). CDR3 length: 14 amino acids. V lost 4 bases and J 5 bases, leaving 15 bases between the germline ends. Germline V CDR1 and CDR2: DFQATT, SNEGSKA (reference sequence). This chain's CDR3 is CSAIKGARDQPQHF. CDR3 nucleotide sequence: TGCAGTGCTATTAAAGGGGCGAGGGATCAGCCCCAGCATTTT.

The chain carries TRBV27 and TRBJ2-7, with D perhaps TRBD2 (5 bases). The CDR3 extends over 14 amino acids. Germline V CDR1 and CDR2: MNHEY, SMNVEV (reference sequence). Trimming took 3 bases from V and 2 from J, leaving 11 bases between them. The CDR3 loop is CASSLEVPPYEQYF. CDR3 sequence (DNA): TGTGCCAGCAGTTTGGAGGTGCCTCCCTACGAGCAGTACTTC.

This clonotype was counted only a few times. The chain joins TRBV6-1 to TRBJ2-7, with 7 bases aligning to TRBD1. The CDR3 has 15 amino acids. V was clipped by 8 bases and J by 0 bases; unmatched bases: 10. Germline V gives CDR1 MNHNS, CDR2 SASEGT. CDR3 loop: CASSPSWTGSYEQYF. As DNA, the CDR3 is TGTGCCAGCTCTCCCTCCTGGACAGGCTCCTACGAGCAGTACTTC.

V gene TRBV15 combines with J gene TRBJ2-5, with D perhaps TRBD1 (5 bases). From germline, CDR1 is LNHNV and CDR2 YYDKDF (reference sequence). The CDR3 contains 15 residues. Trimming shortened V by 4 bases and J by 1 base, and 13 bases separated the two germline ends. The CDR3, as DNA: TGTGCCACCAGCACCTGGGGCAGGGCCCAAGAGACCCAGTACTTC. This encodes CATSTWGRAQETQYF.